This TCR beta chain derives from a study of blood T cells in healthy people across ages. Sample-barcoded 5' priming and a J-beta primer mix drove a second PCR of roughly 6 to 12 cycles. In TCRdb, the 5' RACE reads were re-called with MiXCR into one record per CDR3 protein. This sample carries hundreds of thousands of distinct CDR3 sequences, about 30% of them seen once, and the ten largest clones take 15% to 20%. This CDR3 has 15 residues. After removal of 0 bases from V and 4 bases from J, the junction contained 6 bases not matched to a gene. CDR1 and CDR2 from the germline V gene are MNHEY and SVGAGI. Study results and caveats: Fewer expanded clones and more diversity marked long-lived versus aged donors.

This clonotype was counted at least ten times. Its antigen is undetermined. The J gene is TRBJ2-7, the V gene TRBV6-5; 7 bases align to TRBD1. The receptor's source is a woman of 80 years or more in good health. The sequencing input was blood. As DNA, the CDR3 is TGTGCCAGCAGTTACTCTGAACAGGGGACATACGAGCAGTACTTC. Its protein is CASSYSEQGTYEQYF.